The present T cell receptor beta chain was sequenced within a study of blood T cell repertoires in COVID-19. Study in general: There were acute and convalescent COVID-19 samples, and they came from the United States, Italy and Spain.

Germline V CDR1 and CDR2: SGHTA, FQGTGA. The trim removed 6 bases at V and 3 bases at J, leaving 6 bases unmatched. This CDR3 has 14 residues. Each participant's cohort was designated according to participant-reported clinical history. In the study's own analysis: Reference gene primer amplification gave estimated nucleated cell counts. This table comes from immunoSEQ multiplex PCR, and its TCRdb copy is limited to in-frame clones, with some not included. D and trimming come from the DNA, and the V and J calls and clone size come from that table. Found here are just over 300,000 clones, roughly 89% of them singletons; the top ten hold around 8.9%.

The V gene is TRBV7-3, the J gene TRBJ1-1; TRBD1 agrees at 8 bases. The sequencing sample was made of PBMCs or T cells enriched from blood (not recorded which). This receptor was taken from a young woman who had recovered from COVID-19. The CDR3, as DNA: TGTGCCAGCAGGGAAAAGGACAGGGACACTGAAGCTTTCTTT. Its protein is CASREKDRDTEAFF. The whole variable domain, filled in from reference TRBV7-3 and TRBJ1-1, reads GAGVSQTPSNKVTEKGKYVELRCDPISGHTALYWYRQSLGQGPEFLIYFQGTGAADDSGLPNDRFFAVRPEGSVSTLKIQRTERGDSAVYLCASREKDRDTEAFFGQGTRLTVV.